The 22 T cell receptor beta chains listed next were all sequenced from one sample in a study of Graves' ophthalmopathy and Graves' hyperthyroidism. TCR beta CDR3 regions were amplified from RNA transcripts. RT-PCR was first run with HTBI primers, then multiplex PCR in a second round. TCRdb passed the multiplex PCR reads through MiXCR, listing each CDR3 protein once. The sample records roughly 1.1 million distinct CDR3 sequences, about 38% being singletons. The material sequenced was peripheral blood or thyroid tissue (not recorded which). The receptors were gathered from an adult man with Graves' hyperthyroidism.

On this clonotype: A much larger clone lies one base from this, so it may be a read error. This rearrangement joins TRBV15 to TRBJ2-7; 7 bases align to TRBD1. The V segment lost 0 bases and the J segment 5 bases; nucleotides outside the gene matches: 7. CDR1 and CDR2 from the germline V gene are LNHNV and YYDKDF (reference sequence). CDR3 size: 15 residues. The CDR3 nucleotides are TGTGCCACCAGCAGAGAAGCAGGGGGTAGGCACGAGCAGTACTTC. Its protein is CATSREAGGRHEQYF.

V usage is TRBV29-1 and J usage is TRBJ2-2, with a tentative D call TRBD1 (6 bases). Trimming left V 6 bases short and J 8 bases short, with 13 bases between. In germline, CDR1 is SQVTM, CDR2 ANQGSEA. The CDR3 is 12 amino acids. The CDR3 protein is CSVQVGTGELFF. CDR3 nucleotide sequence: TGCAGCGTCCAGGTGGGGACAGGGGAGCTGTTTTTT.

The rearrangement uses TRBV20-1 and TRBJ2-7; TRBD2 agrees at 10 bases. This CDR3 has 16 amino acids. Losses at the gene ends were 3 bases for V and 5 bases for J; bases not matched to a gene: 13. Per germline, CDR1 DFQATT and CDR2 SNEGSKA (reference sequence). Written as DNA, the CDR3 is TGCAGTGCTAGGGGGGGCTCGTCTAGCGGGGGCCACGAGCAGTACTTC. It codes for CSARGGSSSGGHEQYF.

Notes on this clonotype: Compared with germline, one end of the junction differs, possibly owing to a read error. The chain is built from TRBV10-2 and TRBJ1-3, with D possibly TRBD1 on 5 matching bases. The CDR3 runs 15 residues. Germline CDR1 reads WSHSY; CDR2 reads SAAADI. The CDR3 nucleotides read TGTGCCAGCAGTCCACTCCCACTGGGGACGAACACCATATATTTT. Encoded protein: CASSPLPLGTNTIYF.

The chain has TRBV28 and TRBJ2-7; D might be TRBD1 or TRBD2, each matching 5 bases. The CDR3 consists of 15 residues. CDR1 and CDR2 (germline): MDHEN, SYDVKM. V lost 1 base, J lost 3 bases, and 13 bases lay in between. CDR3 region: CASSLFRDLGYEQYF. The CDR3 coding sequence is TGTGCCAGCAGTTTATTCCGGGACCTCGGCTACGAGCAGTACTTC.

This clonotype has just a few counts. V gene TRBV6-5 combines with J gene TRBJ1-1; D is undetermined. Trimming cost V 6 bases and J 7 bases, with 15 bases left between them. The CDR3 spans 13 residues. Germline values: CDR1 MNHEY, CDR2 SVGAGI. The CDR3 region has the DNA TGTGCCAGCAGCCCACGCGGAAATCTTGAAGCTTTCTTT. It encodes CASSPRGNLEAFF.

The DNA for the CDR3 is TGTGCCAGCAGCGTAGGCGTCAGGGGCACTCAAGAGACCCAGTACTTC. Translated, it gives CASSVGVRGTQETQYF. The chain carries TRBV9 and TRBJ2-5; D possibly corresponds to TRBD1 (6 bases). V was cut by 0 bases and J by 2 bases, with 14 bases left in between. The CDR3 extends over 16 amino acids. Germline CDR1 and CDR2: SGDLS and YYNGEE.

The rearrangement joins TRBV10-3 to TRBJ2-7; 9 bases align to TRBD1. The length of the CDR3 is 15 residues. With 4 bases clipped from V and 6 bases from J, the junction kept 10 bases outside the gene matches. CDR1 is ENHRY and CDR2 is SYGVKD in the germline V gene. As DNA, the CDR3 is TGTGCCATCAGTGGGGGAGGCGGGACAGGGATCGAGCAGTACTTC. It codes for CAISGGGGTGIEQYF.

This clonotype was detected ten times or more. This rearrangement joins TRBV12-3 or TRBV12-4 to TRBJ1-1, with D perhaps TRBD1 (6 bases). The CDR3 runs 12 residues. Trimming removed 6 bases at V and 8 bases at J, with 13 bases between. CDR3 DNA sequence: TGTGCCAGCAGACTTGTGACAGGCGAAGCTTTCTTT. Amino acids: CASRLVTGEAFF.

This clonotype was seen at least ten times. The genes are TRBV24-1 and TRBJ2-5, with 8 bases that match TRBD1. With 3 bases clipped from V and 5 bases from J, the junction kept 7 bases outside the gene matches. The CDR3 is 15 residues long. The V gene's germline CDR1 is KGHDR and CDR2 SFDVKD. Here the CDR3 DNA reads TGTGCCACCAGTGATCCGCGGACAGGGTTGGAGACCCAGTACTTC. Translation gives CATSDPRTGLETQYF.

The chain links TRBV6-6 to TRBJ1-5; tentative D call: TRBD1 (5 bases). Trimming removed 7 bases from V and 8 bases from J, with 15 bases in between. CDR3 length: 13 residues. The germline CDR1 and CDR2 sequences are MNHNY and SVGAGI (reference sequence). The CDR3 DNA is TGTGCCAGCAACCGGGACCGGAGTGAGCCCCAGCATTTT. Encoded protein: CASNRDRSEPQHF.

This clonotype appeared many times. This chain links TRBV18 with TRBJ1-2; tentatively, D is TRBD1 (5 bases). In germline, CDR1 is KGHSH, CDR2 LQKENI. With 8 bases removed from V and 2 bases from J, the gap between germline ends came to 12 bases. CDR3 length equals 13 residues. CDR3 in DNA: TGTGCCAGCAGCCCCCCAGGGAACTATGGCTACACCTTC. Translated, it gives CASSPPGNYGYTF. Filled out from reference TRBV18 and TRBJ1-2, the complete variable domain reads NAGVMQNPRHLVRRRGQEARLRCSPMKGHSHVYWYRQLPEEGLKFMVYLQKENIIDESGMPKERFSAEFPKEGPSILRIQQVVRGDSAAYFCASSPPGNYGYTFGSGTRLTVV.

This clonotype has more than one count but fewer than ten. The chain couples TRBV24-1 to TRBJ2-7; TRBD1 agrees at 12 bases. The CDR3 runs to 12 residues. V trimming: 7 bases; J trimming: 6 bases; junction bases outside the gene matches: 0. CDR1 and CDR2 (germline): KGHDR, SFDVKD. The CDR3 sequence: CATRGQGAEQYF. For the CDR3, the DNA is TGTGCCACCAGGGGACAGGGGGCCGAGCAGTACTTC.

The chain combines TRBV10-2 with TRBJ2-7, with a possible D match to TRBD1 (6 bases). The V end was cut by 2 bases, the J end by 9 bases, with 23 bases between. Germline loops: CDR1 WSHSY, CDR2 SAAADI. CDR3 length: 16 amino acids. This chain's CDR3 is CASSEPDRAVLGVQYF. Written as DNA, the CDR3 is TGCGCCAGCAGTGAGCCGGACAGAGCCGTCCTGGGTGTGCAGTACTTC.

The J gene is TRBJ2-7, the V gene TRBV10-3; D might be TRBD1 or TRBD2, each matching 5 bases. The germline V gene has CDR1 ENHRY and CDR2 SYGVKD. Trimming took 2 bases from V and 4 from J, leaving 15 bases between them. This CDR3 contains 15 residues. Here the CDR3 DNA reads TGTGCCATCAGTGAGACCGGGGCCCCGAGGTACGAGCAGTACTTC. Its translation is CAISETGAPRYEQYF.

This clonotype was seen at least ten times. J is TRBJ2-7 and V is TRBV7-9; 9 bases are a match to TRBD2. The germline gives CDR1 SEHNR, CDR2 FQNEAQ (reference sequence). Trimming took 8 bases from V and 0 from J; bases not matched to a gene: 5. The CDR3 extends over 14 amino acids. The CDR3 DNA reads TGTGCCAGCTGCCTAGCGGGACGCTCCTACGAGCAGTACTTC. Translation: CASCLAGRSYEQYF.

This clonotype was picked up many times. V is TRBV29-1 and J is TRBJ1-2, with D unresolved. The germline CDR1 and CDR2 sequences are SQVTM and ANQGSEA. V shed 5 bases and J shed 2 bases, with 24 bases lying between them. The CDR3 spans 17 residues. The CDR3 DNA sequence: TGCAGCGTTTACGAAATTGATCGGCGGCAGGTCAACTATGGCTACACCTTC. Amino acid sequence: CSVYEIDRRQVNYGYTF.

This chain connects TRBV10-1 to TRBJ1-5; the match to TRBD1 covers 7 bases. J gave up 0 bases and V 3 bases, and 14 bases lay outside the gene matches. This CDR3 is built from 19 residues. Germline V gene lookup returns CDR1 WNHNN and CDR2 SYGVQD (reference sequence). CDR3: CASSDPVQGGPFSNQPQHF. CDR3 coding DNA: TGCGCCAGCAGTGACCCCGTGCAGGGGGGACCTTTTAGCAATCAGCCCCAGCATTTT.

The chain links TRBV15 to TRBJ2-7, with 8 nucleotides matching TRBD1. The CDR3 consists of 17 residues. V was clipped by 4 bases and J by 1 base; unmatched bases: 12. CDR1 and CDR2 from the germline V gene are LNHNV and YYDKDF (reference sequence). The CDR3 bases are TGTGCCACCAGCACAAGCACACCGGGACAGGAGTCCTACGAGCAGTACTTC. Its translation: CATSTSTPGQESYEQYF.

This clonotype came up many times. The CDR3 sequence: CASSLGRGWQETQYF. The DNA for the CDR3 is TGTGCCAGCAGCTTAGGCCGGGGGTGGCAAGAGACCCAGTACTTC. The V and J genes are TRBV13 and TRBJ2-5; D possibly corresponds to TRBD2 (6 bases). Trimming pared 0 bases from V and 2 bases from J, leaving 10 bases between. This CDR3 comprises 15 residues. Germline assignment: CDR1 PRHDT and CDR2 FYEKMQ (reference sequence).

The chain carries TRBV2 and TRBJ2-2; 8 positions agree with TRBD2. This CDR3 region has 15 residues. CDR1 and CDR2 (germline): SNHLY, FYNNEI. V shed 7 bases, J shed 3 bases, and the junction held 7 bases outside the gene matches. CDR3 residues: CASTLPGGHTGELFF. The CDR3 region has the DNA TGTGCCAGCACACTCCCGGGGGGGCACACCGGGGAGCTGTTTTTT. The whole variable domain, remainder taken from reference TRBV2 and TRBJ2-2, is EPEVTQTPSHQVTQMGQEVILRCVPISNHLYFYWYRQILGQKVEFLVSFYNNEISEKSEIFDDQFSVERPDGSNFTLKIRSTKLEDSAMYFCASTLPGGHTGELFFGEGSRLTVL.

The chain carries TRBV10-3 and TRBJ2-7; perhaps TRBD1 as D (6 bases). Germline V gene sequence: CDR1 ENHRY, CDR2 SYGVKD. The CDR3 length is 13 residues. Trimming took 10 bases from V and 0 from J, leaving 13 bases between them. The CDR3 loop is CASEPDSSYEQYF. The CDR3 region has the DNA TGTGCCAGCGAACCGGACAGCTCCTACGAGCAGTACTTC.